The present T cell receptor (beta chain) was sequenced within a study of control samples from healthy donors and cancer patients (dated by TCRdb to about 2020). Its CDR3 holds 13 amino acids, cysteine through phenylalanine. Just the 39-base CDR3 DNA is kept, in frame starting at base 1. The germline V gene encodes CDR1 SEHNR and CDR2 FQNEAQ (reference sequence). V loses 5 bases, J loses 9 bases, and the germline ends lie 14 bases apart. The method behind the library was the immunoSEQ multiplex PCR assay. What TCRdb holds here is the immuneACCESS table cut down to in-frame rearrangements. Part of the clones is not present; checked against another copy, under half of the missing clones reflect an unresolved V gene, and the others are unexplained. Recorded for this sample are about 130,000 clones; around nine tenths of them occurred a single time. The biggest ten clones account for about 7.6% of the sample.

Remarks on this clone: Its recognized antigen is unknown. No base qualities exist here, and no much larger clone lies one base off it.

The clonotype was recovered from a man aged 50 to 59 with head and neck cancer. The sample taken for sequencing was PBMCs. The chain is encoded by TRBV7-9 joined to TRBJ2-1; there is no confident call for the D gene. For the CDR3, the sequence is CASSDFAVSEQFF. The nucleotides are TGTGCCAGCAGCGACTTTGCCGTTTCTGAGCAGTTCTTC.